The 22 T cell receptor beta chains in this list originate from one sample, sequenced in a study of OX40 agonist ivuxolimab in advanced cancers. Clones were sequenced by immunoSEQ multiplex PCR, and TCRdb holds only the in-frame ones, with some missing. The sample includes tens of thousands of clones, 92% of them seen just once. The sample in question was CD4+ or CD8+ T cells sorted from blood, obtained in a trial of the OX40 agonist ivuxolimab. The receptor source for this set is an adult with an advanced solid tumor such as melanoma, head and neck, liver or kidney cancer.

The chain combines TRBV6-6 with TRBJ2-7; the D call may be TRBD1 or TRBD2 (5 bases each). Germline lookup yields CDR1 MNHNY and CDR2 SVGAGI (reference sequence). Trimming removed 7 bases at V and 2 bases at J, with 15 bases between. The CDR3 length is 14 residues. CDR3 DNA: TGTGCCAGCATCGACCCAGGGAGAACCTACGAGCAGTACTTC. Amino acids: CASIDPGRTYEQYF.

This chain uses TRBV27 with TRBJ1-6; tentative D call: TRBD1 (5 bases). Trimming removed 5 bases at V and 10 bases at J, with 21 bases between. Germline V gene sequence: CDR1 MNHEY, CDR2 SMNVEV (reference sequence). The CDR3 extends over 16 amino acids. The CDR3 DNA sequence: TGTGCCAGCAGTCCTGGGGTGGCAGGGTCTTGGTCACCCCTCCACTTT. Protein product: CASSPGVAGSWSPLHF.

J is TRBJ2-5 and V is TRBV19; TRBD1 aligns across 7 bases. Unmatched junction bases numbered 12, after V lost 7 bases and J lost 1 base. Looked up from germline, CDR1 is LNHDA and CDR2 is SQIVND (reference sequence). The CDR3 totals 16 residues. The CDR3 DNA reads TGTGCCAGTAAAACCGGGACAGACGGTGGCCAAGAGACCCAGTACTTC. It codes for CASKTGTDGGQETQYF.

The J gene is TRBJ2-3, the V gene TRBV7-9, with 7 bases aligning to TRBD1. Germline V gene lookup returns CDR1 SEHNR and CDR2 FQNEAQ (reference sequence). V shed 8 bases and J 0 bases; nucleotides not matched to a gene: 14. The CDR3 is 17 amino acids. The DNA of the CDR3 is TGTGCCAGCGGCGCACTGGGACAGCGGATTAGCACAGATACGCAGTATTTT. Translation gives CASGALGQRISTDTQYF.

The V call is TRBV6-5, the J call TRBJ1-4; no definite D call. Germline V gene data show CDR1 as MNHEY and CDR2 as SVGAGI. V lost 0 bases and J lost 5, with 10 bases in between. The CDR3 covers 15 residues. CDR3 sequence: CASSYSPGPNEKLFF. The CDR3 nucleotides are TGTGCCAGCAGTTACTCTCCCGGACCGAATGAAAAACTGTTTTTT.

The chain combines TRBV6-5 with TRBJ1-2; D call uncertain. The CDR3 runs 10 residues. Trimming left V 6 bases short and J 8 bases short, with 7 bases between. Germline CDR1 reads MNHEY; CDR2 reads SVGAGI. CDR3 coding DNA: TGTGCCAGCAGGGGGAGGGGCTACACCTTC. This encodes CASRGRGYTF.

In DNA form, the CDR3 reads TGTGCCAGCAGCTTAGGCGGCCCGATATACGAGCAGTACTTC. Its protein product is CASSLGGPIYEQYF. The chain employs TRBV11-2 and TRBJ2-7; D unresolved. Trimming left V 1 base short and J 4 bases short, with 11 bases between. This CDR3 spans 14 amino acids. CDR1 is SGHAT, CDR2 FQNNGV, per germline.

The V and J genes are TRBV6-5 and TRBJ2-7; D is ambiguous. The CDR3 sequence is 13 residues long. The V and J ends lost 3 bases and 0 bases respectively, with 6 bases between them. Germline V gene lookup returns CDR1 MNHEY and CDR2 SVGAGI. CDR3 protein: CASSYRSSYEQYF. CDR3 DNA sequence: TGTGCCAGCAGTTATCGGAGCTCCTACGAGCAGTACTTC.

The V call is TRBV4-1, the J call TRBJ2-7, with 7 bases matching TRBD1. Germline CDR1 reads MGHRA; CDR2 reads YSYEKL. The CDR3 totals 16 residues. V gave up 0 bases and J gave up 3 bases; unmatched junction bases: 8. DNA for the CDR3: TGCGCCAGCAGCCAAGATCGACAGGGTACCTTCTACGAGCAGTACTTC. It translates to CASSQDRQGTFYEQYF.

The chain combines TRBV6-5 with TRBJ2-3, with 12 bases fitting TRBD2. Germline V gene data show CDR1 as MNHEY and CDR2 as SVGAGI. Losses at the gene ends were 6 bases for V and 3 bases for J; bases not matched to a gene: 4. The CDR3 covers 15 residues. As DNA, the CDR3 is TGTGCCAGCAGCCGACTAGCGGGGGTGACAGATACGCAGTATTTT. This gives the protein CASSRLAGVTDTQYF.

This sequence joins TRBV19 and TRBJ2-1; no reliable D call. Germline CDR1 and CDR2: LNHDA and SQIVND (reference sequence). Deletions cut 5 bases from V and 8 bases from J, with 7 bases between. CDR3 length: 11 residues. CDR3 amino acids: CASSHRYEQFF. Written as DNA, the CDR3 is TGTGCCAGTAGTCATCGATATGAGCAGTTCTTC.

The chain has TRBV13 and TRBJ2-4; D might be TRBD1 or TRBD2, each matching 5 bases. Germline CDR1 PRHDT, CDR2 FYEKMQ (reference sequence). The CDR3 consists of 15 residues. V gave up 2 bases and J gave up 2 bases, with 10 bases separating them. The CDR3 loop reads CASSLRGWSKNIQYF. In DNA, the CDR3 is TGTGCCAGCAGCTTACGGGGCTGGTCCAAAAACATTCAGTACTTC.

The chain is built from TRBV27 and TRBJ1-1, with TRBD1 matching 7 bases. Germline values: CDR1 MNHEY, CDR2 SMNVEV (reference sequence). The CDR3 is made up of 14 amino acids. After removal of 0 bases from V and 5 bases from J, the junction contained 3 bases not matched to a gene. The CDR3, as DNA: TGTGCCAGCAGTTTATCACAGGGGTTGACTGAAGCTTTCTTT. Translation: CASSLSQGLTEAFF.

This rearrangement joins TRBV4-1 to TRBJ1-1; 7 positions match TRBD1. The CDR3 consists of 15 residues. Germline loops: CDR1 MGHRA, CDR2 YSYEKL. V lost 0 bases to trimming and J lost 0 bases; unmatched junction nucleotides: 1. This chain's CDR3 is CASSQETGMNTEAFF. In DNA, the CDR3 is TGCGCCAGCAGCCAAGAGACAGGGATGAACACTGAAGCTTTCTTT.

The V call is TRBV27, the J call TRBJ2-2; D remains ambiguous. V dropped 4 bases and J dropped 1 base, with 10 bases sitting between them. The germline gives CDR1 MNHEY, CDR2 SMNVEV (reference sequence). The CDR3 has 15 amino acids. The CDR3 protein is CASSSSELNTGELFF. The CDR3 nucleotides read TGTGCCAGCAGTTCCTCGGAATTGAACACCGGGGAGCTGTTTTTT.

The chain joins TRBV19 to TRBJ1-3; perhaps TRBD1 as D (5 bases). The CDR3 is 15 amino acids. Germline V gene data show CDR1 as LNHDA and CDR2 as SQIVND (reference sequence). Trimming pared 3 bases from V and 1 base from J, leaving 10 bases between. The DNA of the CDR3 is TGTGCCAGTAGTATTCCCCAGGGATCTGGAAACACCATATATTTT. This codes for CASSIPQGSGNTIYF.

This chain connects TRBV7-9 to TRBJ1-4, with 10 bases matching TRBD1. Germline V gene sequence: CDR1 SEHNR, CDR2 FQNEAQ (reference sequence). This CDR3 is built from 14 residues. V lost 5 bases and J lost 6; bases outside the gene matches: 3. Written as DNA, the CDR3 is TGTGCCAGCAGCCGACAGGGGGCTGATGAAAAACTGTTTTTT. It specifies CASSRQGADEKLFF.

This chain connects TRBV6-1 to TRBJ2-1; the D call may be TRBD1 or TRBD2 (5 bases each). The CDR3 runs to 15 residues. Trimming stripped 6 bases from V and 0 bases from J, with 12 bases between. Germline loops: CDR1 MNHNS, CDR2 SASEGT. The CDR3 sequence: CASRGPGTSYNEQFF. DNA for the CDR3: TGTGCCAGCAGGGGCCCAGGGACCTCCTACAATGAGCAGTTCTTC.

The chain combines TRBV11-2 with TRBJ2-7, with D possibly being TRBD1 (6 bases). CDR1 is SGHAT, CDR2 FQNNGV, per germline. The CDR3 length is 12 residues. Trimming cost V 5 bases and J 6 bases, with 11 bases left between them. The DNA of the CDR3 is TGTGCCAGCAGCATAACAGGGTCCGAGCAGTACTTC. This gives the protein CASSITGSEQYF.

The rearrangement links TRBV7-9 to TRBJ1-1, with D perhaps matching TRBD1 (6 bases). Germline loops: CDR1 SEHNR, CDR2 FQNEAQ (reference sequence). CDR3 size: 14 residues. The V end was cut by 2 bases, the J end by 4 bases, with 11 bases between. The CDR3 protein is CASSLSSDSTEAFF. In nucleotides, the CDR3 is TGTGCCAGCAGCTTATCATCGGACAGCACTGAAGCTTTCTTT.

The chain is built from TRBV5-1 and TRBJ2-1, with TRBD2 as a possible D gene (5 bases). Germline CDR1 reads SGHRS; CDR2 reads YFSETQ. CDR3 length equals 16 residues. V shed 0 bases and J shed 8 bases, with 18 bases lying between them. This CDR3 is CASSLDGTRSEDEQFF. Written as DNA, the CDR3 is TGCGCCAGCAGCTTGGATGGCACCCGTAGCGAGGATGAGCAGTTCTTC.

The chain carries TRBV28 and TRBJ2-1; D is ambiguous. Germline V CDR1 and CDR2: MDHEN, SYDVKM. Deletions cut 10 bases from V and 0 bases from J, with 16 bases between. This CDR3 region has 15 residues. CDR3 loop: CAIRDGLSSYNEQFF. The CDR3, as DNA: TGTGCCATCCGAGATGGATTGAGCTCCTACAATGAGCAGTTCTTC.